This entry features one T cell receptor beta chain sequence. CDR1 SEHNR and CDR2 FQNEAQ come from the germline V gene (reference sequence). Trimming stripped 5 bases from V and 5 bases from J, with 19 bases between. The CDR3 has 16 amino acids. Libraries were prepared by immunoSEQ multiplex PCR; TCRdb keeps only in-frame clonotypes and omits some of them. Among 1,500,000 or so clones listed, over 95% were seen once. This sample was taken from a study of shared clonotypes between healthy human individuals. V is TRBV7-9 and J is TRBJ2-1; D tentatively fits TRBD1 or TRBD2 (5 bases each). Sequencing was carried out using naive CD4+ T cells sorted from blood. Documented subset: CD45RA+ positively selected. The sequence was collected from a man aged 25-40 years in good health. The CDR3 loop reads CASSPGTAEINNEQFF. CDR3 nucleotide sequence: TGTGCCAGCAGCCCCGGGACGGCTGAAATTAACAATGAGCAGTTCTTC. Together with reference TRBV7-9 and TRBJ2-1, the CDR3 gives the full variable domain: DTGVSQNPRHKITKRGQNVTFRCDPISEHNRLYWYRQTLGQGPEFLTYFQNEAQLEKSRLLSDRFSAERPKGSFSTLEIQRTEQGDSAMYLCASSPGTAEINNEQFFGPGTRLTVL.